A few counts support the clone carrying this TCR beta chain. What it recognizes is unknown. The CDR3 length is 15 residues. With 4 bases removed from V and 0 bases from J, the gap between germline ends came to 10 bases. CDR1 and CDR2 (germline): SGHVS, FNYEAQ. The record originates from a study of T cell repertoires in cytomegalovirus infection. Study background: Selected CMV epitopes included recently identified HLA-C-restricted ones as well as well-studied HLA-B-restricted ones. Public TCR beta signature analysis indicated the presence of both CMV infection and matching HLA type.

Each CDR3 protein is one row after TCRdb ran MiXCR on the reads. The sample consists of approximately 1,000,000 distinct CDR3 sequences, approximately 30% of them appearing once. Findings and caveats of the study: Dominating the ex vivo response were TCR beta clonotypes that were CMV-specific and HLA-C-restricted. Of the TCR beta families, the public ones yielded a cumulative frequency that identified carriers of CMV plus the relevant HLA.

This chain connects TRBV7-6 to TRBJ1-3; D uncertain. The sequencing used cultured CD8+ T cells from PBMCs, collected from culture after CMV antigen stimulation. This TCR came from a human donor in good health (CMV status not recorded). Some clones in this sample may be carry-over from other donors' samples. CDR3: CASSSLASSGNTIYF. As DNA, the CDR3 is TGTGCCAGCAGCTCCCTTGCAAGCTCTGGAAACACCATATATTTT.